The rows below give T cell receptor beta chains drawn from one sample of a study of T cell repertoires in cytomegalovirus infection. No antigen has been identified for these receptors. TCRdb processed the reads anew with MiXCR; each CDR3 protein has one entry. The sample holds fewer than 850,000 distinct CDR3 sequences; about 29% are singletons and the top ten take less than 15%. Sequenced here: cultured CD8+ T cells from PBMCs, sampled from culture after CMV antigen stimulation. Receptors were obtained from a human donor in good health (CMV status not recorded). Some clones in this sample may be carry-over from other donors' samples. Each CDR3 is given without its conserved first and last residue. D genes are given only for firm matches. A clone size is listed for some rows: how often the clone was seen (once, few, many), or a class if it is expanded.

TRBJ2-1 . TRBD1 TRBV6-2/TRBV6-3 ASRTGTGAVNEQF
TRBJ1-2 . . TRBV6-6 ASIERGGGYT
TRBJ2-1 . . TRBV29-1 SVEDPGIDEQF
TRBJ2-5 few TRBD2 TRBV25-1 ASSTGLAGGPRETQY
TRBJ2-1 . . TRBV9 ASSVVSRGETGHGEQF
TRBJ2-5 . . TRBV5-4 ASRARARGKETQY
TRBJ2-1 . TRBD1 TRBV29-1 SLESPGGEQF
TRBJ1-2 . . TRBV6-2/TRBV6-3 ANKRGGYT
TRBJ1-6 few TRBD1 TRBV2 ASRQGVSSPLH
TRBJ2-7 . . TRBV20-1 SARDLDQSYEQY
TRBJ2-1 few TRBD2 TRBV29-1 SVEALAGVSYNEQF
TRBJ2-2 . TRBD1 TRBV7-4 ASSLKGGQGSTGELF
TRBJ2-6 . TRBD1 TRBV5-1 ASSTATGGSGANVLT
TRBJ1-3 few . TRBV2 ASSPRGNSGNTIY
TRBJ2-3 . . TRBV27 ATMGRPGNTQY
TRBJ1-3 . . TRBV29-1 SVEDPTGTDGNTIY
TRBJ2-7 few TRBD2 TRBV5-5 ASSNKLAGLLYEQY
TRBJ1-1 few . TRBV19 ASSTALTEAF
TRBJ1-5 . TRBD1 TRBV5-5 ASSPDRVDQPQH
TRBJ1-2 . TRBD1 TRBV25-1 ASSHNTGTGRIGYT
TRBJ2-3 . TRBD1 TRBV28 ASSLTGFQDTQY
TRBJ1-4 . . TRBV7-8 ASSLSSRGPGEKLF
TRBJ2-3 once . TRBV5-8 ASGVPSTDTQD
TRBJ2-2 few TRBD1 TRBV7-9 ASRQGQGGNTGELF
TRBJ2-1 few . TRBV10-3 AISESRGSYNEQF
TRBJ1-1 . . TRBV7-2 ASSLIRSGRRATEAF
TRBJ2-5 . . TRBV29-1 SVEARLYQETQY
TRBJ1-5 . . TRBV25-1 ASSESVSEDQPQH
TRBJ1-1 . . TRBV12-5 ASGLVGVEDRNTEAF
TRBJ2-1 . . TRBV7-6 ASSLVEGTARDNEQF
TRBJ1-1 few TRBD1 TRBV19 ASSEPTGVTEAF
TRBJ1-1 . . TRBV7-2 ASSAPQGAGTEAF
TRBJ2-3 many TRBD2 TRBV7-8 ASSTTSTVTMDTQY
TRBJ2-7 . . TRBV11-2 ASSPRAGSNSYEQY
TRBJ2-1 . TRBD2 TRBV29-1 SVLASGGAYEQF
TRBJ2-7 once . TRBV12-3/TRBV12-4 ASSPPGANEQY
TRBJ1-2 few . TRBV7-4 ASSLVQRFYGYT
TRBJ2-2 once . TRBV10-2 ASSELSTGELF
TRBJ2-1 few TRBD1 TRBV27 ASRGQFSYNEQF
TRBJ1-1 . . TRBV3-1 ASRSKILEDTEAF
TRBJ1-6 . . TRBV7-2 ASKLAGGGNSPLH
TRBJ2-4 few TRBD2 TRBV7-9 ASSPREGVDKNIQY